Presented here are 6 T cell receptor beta chains from one specimen sequenced in a study of identical twins. MiXCR, applied by TCRdb to the 5' RACE reads, yields one record per CDR3 protein. The sample lists around 480,000 distinct CDR3 sequences; 14% were seen once. The data also belong to a second study, concerning yellow fever vaccine responses in identical twins.

The sample taken for sequencing was CD4+ T cells sorted from blood. These TCRs come from a woman aged 18-29 years in good health.

The J gene is TRBJ2-1, the V gene TRBV7-8; the D call may be TRBD1 or TRBD2 (5 bases each). Germline-derived CDR1 and CDR2 are SGHVS and FQNEAQ. The CDR3 length is 13 residues. V was clipped by 1 base and J by 8 bases, with 9 bases between them. CDR3 amino acids: CASSLDRDDEQFF. For the CDR3, the DNA is TGTGCCAGCAGCTTAGACCGGGACGATGAGCAGTTCTTC. The full variable domain, its missing parts supplied by reference TRBV7-8 and TRBJ2-1, is GAGVSQSPRYKVAKRGQDVALRCDPISGHVSLFWYQQALGQGPEFLTYFQNEAQLDKSGLPSDRFFAERPEGSVSTLKIQRTQQEDSAVYLCASSLDRDDEQFFGPGTRLTVL.

This clonotype was counted between two and nine times. The chain carries TRBV28 and TRBJ2-7; 13 bases fit TRBD2. Germline assignment: CDR1 MDHEN and CDR2 SYDVKM. Germline trimming cut 9 bases from V and 5 bases from J; bases unmatched to any gene: 4. The CDR3 runs 13 residues. CDR3 in amino acids: CASGLAGVHEQYF. As DNA, the CDR3 is TGTGCCAGTGGACTAGCGGGGGTTCACGAGCAGTACTTC.

This clonotype was found a few times. The V call is TRBV20-1, the J call TRBJ1-2, with TRBD1 matching over 9 bases. CDR1 is DFQATT, CDR2 SNEGSKA, per germline (reference sequence). The J segment lost 7 bases and the V segment lost 1 base, leaving 10 bases of the junction unmatched. This CDR3 is 15 amino acids long. CDR3 coding DNA: TGCAGTGCTAGAGTAACCCCGACAGGGGGTTCTGGCTACACCTTC. Amino acid sequence: CSARVTPTGGSGYTF.

J is TRBJ1-2 and V is TRBV20-1; unclear D gene. This CDR3 has 14 amino acids. The germline V gene encodes CDR1 DFQATT and CDR2 SNEGSKA (reference sequence). V was trimmed by 2 bases and J by 7 bases, leaving 17 bases between them. The CDR3 is CSARPPEKGPGYTF. The CDR3 DNA reads TGCAGTGCTAGACCCCCGGAAAAAGGGCCTGGCTACACCTTC.

The table lists this clonotype with a few counts. V usage is TRBV28 and J usage is TRBJ2-1, with D possibly being TRBD1 or TRBD2 (5 bases each). The V end lost 6 bases, the J end lost 2 bases, and 11 bases lay between the germline ends. This CDR3 is 14 amino acids long. The germline CDR1 and CDR2 sequences are MDHEN and SYDVKM. The CDR3 DNA reads TGTGCCAGCAGATCCGGGACGCCCTACAATGAGCAGTTCTTC. Its protein is CASRSGTPYNEQFF.

Only a few counts were recorded for this clonotype. The rearrangement links TRBV5-6 to TRBJ2-3, with 13 bases aligning to TRBD2. V trimming: 1 base; J trimming: 6 bases; junction bases outside the gene matches: 5. Germline CDR1 is SGHDT and CDR2 is YYEEEE. The length of the CDR3 is 16 residues. CDR3 sequence: CASSLFTSGRADTQYF. The CDR3 DNA reads as TGTGCCAGCAGCTTGTTCACTAGCGGGAGGGCGGATACGCAGTATTTT.